These 17 T cell receptor beta chains share one sample of origin, sequenced in a study of vaccination and CD4 T cells after COVID-19. Their antigens are not known. The Oncomine TCR Beta short-read assay generated sequence data from the DNA of cultured CD4+ T cells. MiXCR, applied by TCRdb to the PCR reads, yields one record per CDR3 protein. The sample has 9,000 to 9,500 distinct CDR3 sequences; 55% are singletons. Indicated treatment: approximately nine-day PBMC culture with coronavirus spike peptide pools or control peptides (ViraFEST assay). Sequenced input: CD4+ T cells from blood, cultured in vitro. These receptor sequences come from a human donor who had recovered from COVID-19.

The chain has TRBV19 and TRBJ1-2; D unclear. The CDR3 has 14 amino acids. The germline V gene has CDR1 LNHDA and CDR2 SQIVND (reference sequence). V was shortened by 0 bases and J by 2 bases, with 7 bases between the two germline ends. The CDR3 sequence: CASSIDFGNYGYTF. CDR3 DNA sequence: TGTGCCAGTAGTATAGATTTTGGAAACTATGGCTACACCTTC.

The chain links TRBV27 to TRBJ1-2; D not certain. Germline CDR1 reads MNHEY; CDR2 reads SMNVEV (reference sequence). V was shortened by 1 base and J by 2 bases, with 23 bases between the two germline ends. This CDR3 is built from 19 residues. DNA of the CDR3: TGTGCCAGCAGTTTATTTTCACCTTTCGGACGTGTACAAAACTATGGCTACACCTTC. This gives the protein CASSLFSPFGRVQNYGYTF.

Here the CDR3 reads CASSKDRGEFVNYGYTF. DNA of the CDR3: TGTGCCAGTAGTAAGGACAGGGGGGAGTTTGTAAACTATGGCTACACCTTC. The rearrangement joins TRBV19 to TRBJ1-2; TRBD1 aligns across 10 bases. Germline V gives CDR1 LNHDA, CDR2 SQIVND (reference sequence). The CDR3 length is 17 residues. J was trimmed by 2 bases and V by 4 bases; bases with no gene match: 10.

The chain carries TRBV6-1 and TRBJ2-7; possibly TRBD1 for D (5 bases). CDR1 is MNHNS and CDR2 is SASEGT in the germline V gene. The CDR3 has 11 amino acids. The V gene lost 8 bases and the J gene lost 5 bases, with 10 bases spanning the gap. The CDR3 DNA reads as TGTGCCAGCGGCAGGGTCCACGAGCAGTACTTC. Amino acid sequence: CASGRVHEQYF.

This clonotype showed up just a few times. This chain joins TRBV24-1 and TRBJ1-5; the D gene is possibly TRBD1 (5 bases). Between the trimmed V and J ends, which lost 5 bases and 4 bases, there was a span of 8 bases. CDR1 and CDR2 from the germline V gene are KGHDR and SFDVKD. The CDR3 totals 13 residues. CDR3 sequence reads: CATSGPGNQPQHF. In DNA form, the CDR3 reads TGTGCCACCAGTGGCCCAGGGAATCAGCCCCAGCATTTT.

This sequence joins TRBV6-1 and TRBJ1-5; no definite D call. V dropped 8 bases and J dropped 7 bases, with 24 bases sitting between them. The CDR3 sequence is 16 residues long. Germline V gene sequence: CDR1 MNHNS, CDR2 SASEGT. CDR3 region: CASLVGQYPPGQPQHF. The CDR3 DNA reads TGTGCCAGCCTTGTTGGGCAATATCCCCCGGGGCAGCCCCAGCATTTT.

By sample share, this clonotype is medium-sized. The chain recombines TRBV27 with TRBJ2-5, with 7 bases matching TRBD2. Trimming cost V 4 bases and J 2 bases; bases outside gene matches: 10. Germline CDR1 is MNHEY and CDR2 is SMNVEV (reference sequence). The CDR3 extends over 16 amino acids. CDR3 coding DNA: TGTGCCAGCAGTTCCCTCAAGCGGGGAGCACAAGAGACCCAGTACTTC. Translated, it gives CASSSLKRGAQETQYF.

V gene TRBV6-2 or TRBV6-3 combines with J gene TRBJ1-2, with D possibly being TRBD1 (6 bases). The length of the CDR3 is 13 residues. The germline CDR1 and CDR2 sequences are MNHEY and SVGEGT. V was pared by 2 bases and J by 2 bases, with 6 bases between. CDR3 residues: CASSYTGNYGYTF. The CDR3 nucleotides read TGTGCCAGCAGTTACACAGGGAACTATGGCTACACCTTC.

This sequence joins TRBV6-5 and TRBJ1-1; D is unclear. Trimming shortened V by 4 bases and J by 4 bases, and 16 bases separated the two germline ends. The germline gives CDR1 MNHEY, CDR2 SVGAGI. The CDR3 is 15 amino acids. CDR3 DNA sequence: TGTGCCAGCAGTTCCTCGGACCGGGGTGTCACTGAAGCTTTCTTT. It translates to CASSSSDRGVTEAFF.

This chain joins TRBV11-3 and TRBJ2-2, with 9 positions matching TRBD1. Germline values: CDR1 SGHNT, CDR2 YENEEA. Trimming removed 5 bases from V and 6 bases from J; junction bases left unmatched: 7. CDR3 length equals 15 residues. CDR3 loop: CASSGRDREAGELFF. CDR3 DNA: TGTGCCAGCAGCGGCCGGGACAGGGAAGCCGGGGAGCTGTTTTTT.

This clonotype came up a few times. The CDR3 bases are TGTGCCAGCAGCCGGGACGGTGGAAACACCATATATTTT. It translates to CASSRDGGNTIYF. The chain has TRBV5-6 and TRBJ1-3, with D maybe TRBD1 (5 bases). CDR1 and CDR2 from the germline V gene are SGHDT and YYEEEE. The CDR3 is 13 residues long. Between the trimmed V and J ends, which lost 4 bases and 3 bases, there was a span of 8 bases.

This clonotype showed up just a few times. The J gene is TRBJ1-1, the V gene TRBV6-1; TRBD1 agrees at 12 bases. The germline V gene has CDR1 MNHNS and CDR2 SASEGT. The CDR3 consists of 14 residues. With V trimmed by 6 bases and J by 7 bases, 6 bases remained unmatched. CDR3 DNA sequence: TGTGCCAGCAGGGGACAGGGGGCGGCCCTTGAAGCTTTCTTT. It specifies CASRGQGAALEAFF.

The chain joins TRBV6-5 to TRBJ1-3, with 8 bases lining up with TRBD1. The CDR3 covers 16 residues. The germline CDR1 and CDR2 sequences are MNHEY and SVGAGI. V trimming: 2 bases; J trimming: 4 bases; junction bases outside the gene matches: 7. DNA of the CDR3: TGTGCCAGCAGTTACCAGGGGGCATTCTCGGGAAACACCATATATTTT. It is translated as CASSYQGAFSGNTIYF.

This clonotype was counted between two and nine times. The V and J genes are TRBV20-1 and TRBJ2-7, with a possible D match to TRBD1 (5 bases). Germline V gene sequence: CDR1 DFQATT, CDR2 SNEGSKA (reference sequence). CDR3 size: 14 residues. The ends were cut back, 3 bases at V and 10 bases at J, with 22 bases in the middle. This CDR3 is CSASSIMQGENQYF. Written as DNA, the CDR3 is TGCAGTGCTAGCTCCATTATGCAGGGTGAGAATCAGTACTTC.

The genes are TRBV20-1 and TRBJ1-2, with D unresolved. The V gene's germline CDR1 is DFQATT and CDR2 SNEGSKA (reference sequence). The V gene lost 3 bases and the J gene lost 5 bases, with 10 bases spanning the gap. This CDR3 comprises 12 residues. The CDR3 protein is CSASPRRYGYTF. Here the CDR3 DNA reads TGCAGTGCTAGTCCTCGGAGATATGGCTACACCTTC.

This chain joins TRBV6-1 and TRBJ1-2, with a tentative D call TRBD1 (6 bases). Trimming stripped 7 bases from V and 0 bases from J, with 6 bases between. CDR1 MNHNS and CDR2 SASEGT come from the germline V gene. The CDR3 extends over 12 amino acids. The CDR3 coding sequence is TGTGCCAGCAACAGGGCTAACTATGGCTACACCTTC. Protein product: CASNRANYGYTF.

V usage is TRBV18 and J usage is TRBJ1-5; 9 bases map to TRBD1. Germline CDR1 and CDR2: KGHSH and LQKENI. The CDR3 is 15 residues long. V lost 4 bases and J lost 6; bases outside the gene matches: 7. CDR3 protein: CASSLTGGAGQPQHF. Here the CDR3 DNA reads TGTGCCAGCTCACTCACAGGGGGCGCGGGTCAGCCCCAGCATTTT.